The 20 T cell receptor beta chains presented below share a single source sample, sequenced in a study of regulatory T cells in long-lasting Graves disease. Building of the TCR beta libraries involved iRepertoire HTBI primers and Arm-PCR of CDR3 regions. Via MiXCR, TCRdb re-called the multiplex PCR reads, giving one row per CDR3 protein. The table includes approximately 560,000 distinct CDR3 sequences, more than 15% detected once. As to time point: newly diagnosed GD, antithyroid drugs for less than 3 months. RNA isolated from PBMCs was used to make the TCR library. This sample was shared with a second study, whose subject was T cells in Graves' hyperthyroidism and ophthalmopathy.

Source: peripheral blood mononuclear cells (PBMCs), taken at new diagnosis, from a patient treated with antithyroid drugs. The source of these receptors is a man younger than 35 with Graves disease.

The chain links TRBV30 to TRBJ1-1; D is ambiguous. The CDR3 covers 13 residues. V dropped 3 bases and J dropped 0 bases, with 8 bases sitting between them. Germline-derived CDR1 and CDR2 are GTSNPN and SVGIG (reference sequence). CDR3 sequence: CAWRGRMNTEAFF. The CDR3 DNA reads TGTGCCTGGAGAGGGAGGATGAACACTGAAGCTTTCTTT.

The chain joins TRBV12-3 or TRBV12-4 to TRBJ2-1; D possibly uses TRBD1 or TRBD2 (6 bases each). This CDR3 is 14 amino acids long. V lost 5 bases, J lost 8 bases, and 16 bases lay in between. This chain's CDR3 is CASSPRRGVDEQFF. CDR3 bases: TGTGCCAGCAGTCCGCGGAGGGGGGTCGATGAGCAGTTCTTC.

This clonotype has a count of ten or more. The rearrangement uses TRBV7-2 and TRBJ2-1; 10 positions match TRBD1. V was clipped by 1 base and J by 2 bases; unmatched bases: 2. Germline lookup yields CDR1 SGHTA and CDR2 FQGNSA. The CDR3 length is 16 residues. Written as DNA, the CDR3 is TGTGCCAGCAGCTTAGACGGACAGGGGGCCTACAATGAGCAGTTCTTC. As protein: CASSLDGQGAYNEQFF.

The gene calls are TRBV9 and TRBJ2-1, with 9 nucleotides matching TRBD2. CDR3 size: 15 residues. Germline-derived CDR1 and CDR2 are SGDLS and YYNGEE. Unmatched junction bases numbered 11, after V lost 3 bases and J lost 10 bases. The CDR3 reads CASSGVGGRAGEQFF. The CDR3 nucleotides are TGTGCCAGCAGCGGGGTTGGCGGGAGGGCGGGAGAGCAGTTCTTC.

This clonotype has just a few counts. This chain connects TRBV19 to TRBJ1-5; TRBD1 aligns across 7 bases. V lost 5 bases, J lost 3 bases, and 7 bases stayed unmatched. The CDR3 length is 15 residues. Germline-derived CDR1 and CDR2 are LNHDA and SQIVND (reference sequence). The CDR3 region has the DNA TGTGCCAGTAGTCTACAGGGGCGCTACAATCAGCCCCAGCATTTT. Translated, it gives CASSLQGRYNQPQHF.

The gene calls are TRBV11-2 and TRBJ2-2; the match to TRBD2 covers 15 bases. The CDR3 is 21 residues long. Trimming at V came to 4 bases and at J to 4 bases, leaving 16 bases not matched to a gene. Germline V CDR1 and CDR2: SGHAT, FQNNGV. Here the CDR3 reads CASSSRDRGLAGGSVTGELFF. The CDR3 region has the DNA TGTGCCAGCAGCTCCCGGGACAGAGGACTAGCGGGAGGGTCGGTCACCGGGGAGCTGTTTTTT.

The chain is built from TRBV11-2 and TRBJ1-2; tentatively, D is TRBD1 (6 bases). Trimming removed 4 bases at V and 3 bases at J, with 15 bases between. Germline V gene lookup returns CDR1 SGHAT and CDR2 FQNNGV. The CDR3 has 15 amino acids. CDR3 protein: CASSSHRVKDYGYTF. In DNA form, the CDR3 reads TGTGCCAGCAGCTCGCACAGGGTAAAGGACTATGGCTACACCTTC.

This chain uses TRBV5-4 with TRBJ2-3; TRBD1 matches 10 bases. Germline trimming cut 1 base from V and 2 bases from J; bases unmatched to any gene: 1. CDR1 and CDR2 (germline): SGHNT, YYREEE (reference sequence). The CDR3 covers 15 residues. DNA of the CDR3: TGTGCCAGCAGCTTGAGACAGGGGGCCACAGATACGCAGTATTTT. Protein product: CASSLRQGATDTQYF.

This clonotype was detected ten times or more. V is TRBV2 and J is TRBJ2-1; TRBD1 agrees at 8 bases. Unmatched junction bases numbered 6, after V lost 2 bases and J lost 6 bases. The CDR3 totals 15 residues. From germline, CDR1 is SNHLY and CDR2 FYNNEI. For the CDR3, the DNA is TGTGCCAGCAGTGAATGGCAGGGGGCGGGCAATGAGCAGTTCTTC. Its translation is CASSEWQGAGNEQFF. Full variable domain (outside the CDR3, taken from reference TRBV2 and TRBJ2-1): EPEVTQTPSHQVTQMGQEVILRCVPISNHLYFYWYRQILGQKVEFLVSFYNNEISEKSEIFDDQFSVERPDGSNFTLKIRSTKLEDSAMYFCASSEWQGAGNEQFFGPGTRLTVL.

This rearrangement joins TRBV20-1 to TRBJ2-5; 7 positions match TRBD2. V shed 3 bases and J 5 bases; nucleotides not matched to a gene: 18. Germline V gene data show CDR1 as DFQATT and CDR2 as SNEGSKA (reference sequence). The CDR3 extends over 17 amino acids. CDR3 in amino acids: CSARDRRRASGGETQYF. The CDR3 bases are TGCAGTGCTAGGGATCGGAGGCGGGCTAGCGGTGGGGAGACCCAGTACTTC.

This clonotype was counted many times. The chain combines TRBV2 with TRBJ2-1; D might be TRBD1 (5 bases). Germline loops: CDR1 SNHLY, CDR2 FYNNEI. The CDR3 length is 10 residues. V gave up 3 bases and J gave up 12 bases, with 6 bases separating them. CDR3 residues: CASSDQGQFF. The CDR3 DNA is TGTGCCAGCAGTGACCAGGGGCAGTTCTTC.

This clonotype was counted many times. The chain is built from TRBV6-5 and TRBJ2-3, with D maybe TRBD2 (6 bases). This CDR3 region has 16 residues. The V end lost 0 bases, the J end lost 8 bases, and 18 bases lay between the germline ends. Per germline, CDR1 MNHEY and CDR2 SVGAGI. The CDR3 protein is CASSYSRTGDQATQYF. DNA for the CDR3: TGTGCCAGCAGTTACTCAAGAACGGGGGACCAAGCTACGCAGTATTTT.

This clonotype turned up a few times. CDR3: CASSSPGNSGANVLTF. The CDR3 DNA reads TGTGCCAGCAGCTCCCCCGGGAACTCTGGGGCCAACGTCCTGACTTTC. This chain links TRBV28 with TRBJ2-6, with D possibly TRBD2 on 5 matching bases. The ends were cut back, 6 bases at V and 0 bases at J, with 12 bases in the middle. The CDR3 runs to 16 residues. Germline V gives CDR1 MDHEN, CDR2 SYDVKM.

Concerning this clonotype itself: This may come from a read error, since a much larger clone is one base off. The chain has TRBV11-2 and TRBJ2-7; weak D call: TRBD1 (6 bases). Deletions cut 7 bases from V and 5 bases from J, with 12 bases between. From germline, CDR1 is SGHAT and CDR2 FQNNGV. The CDR3 has 12 amino acids. This chain's CDR3 is CASTVTGNEQYF. For the CDR3, the DNA is TGTGCCAGCACCGTGACAGGTAACGAGCAGTACTTC.

For the CDR3, the DNA is TGCAGTGCGGAGGGACAGGTGAACACTGAAGCTTTCTTT. Protein product: CSAEGQVNTEAFF. The genes are TRBV20-1 and TRBJ1-1, with 8 bases fitting TRBD1. The CDR3 contains 13 residues. Germline loops: CDR1 DFQATT, CDR2 SNEGSKA (reference sequence). The junction had 3 bases not matched to a gene; V was cut back by 6 bases and J by 0 bases.

This clonotype was counted at least ten times. The chain combines TRBV9 with TRBJ1-2, with TRBD1 identical over 7 bases. The length of the CDR3 is 15 residues. With 3 bases clipped from V and 6 bases from J, the junction kept 11 bases outside the gene matches. Germline V gene sequence: CDR1 SGDLS, CDR2 YYNGEE. The CDR3 spells CASSARGQQSHGYTF. CDR3 nucleotide sequence: TGTGCCAGCAGCGCTCGGGGACAGCAAAGTCATGGCTACACCTTC.

There are many counts of this clonotype. J is TRBJ2-3 and V is TRBV7-9, with a weak D call TRBD2 (6 bases). Germline CDR1 and CDR2: SEHNR and FQNEAQ (reference sequence). The CDR3 has 16 amino acids. V was shortened by 5 bases and J by 6 bases, with 21 bases between the two germline ends. DNA for the CDR3: TGTGCCAGCAGCCCCTTGGGGAGCGGGCGTCCTGATACGCAGTATTTT. This sequence encodes CASSPLGSGRPDTQYF.

The chain links TRBV24-1 to TRBJ2-1, with D unclear. The CDR3 is made up of 12 amino acids. Germline lookup yields CDR1 KGHDR and CDR2 SFDVKD. Trimming took off 4 bases at V and 7 bases at J, with 7 bases between the two ends. CDR3 in amino acids: CATSDLTNEQFF. The DNA for the CDR3 is TGTGCCACCAGTGACCTAACTAATGAGCAGTTCTTC.

V is TRBV2 and J is TRBJ1-5, with TRBD1 identical over 8 bases. V lost 9 bases, J lost 4 bases, and 8 bases stayed unmatched. CDR1 is SNHLY and CDR2 is FYNNEI in the germline V gene. This CDR3 region has 14 residues. CDR3 sequence (DNA): TGTGCCAGTGACAGGGGAAGGGGAAATCAGCCCCAGCATTTT. Translation gives CASDRGRGNQPQHF.

V is TRBV29-1 and J is TRBJ1-2, with D possibly being TRBD1 (6 bases). This CDR3 comprises 14 residues. V was trimmed by 4 bases and J by 2 bases, leaving 14 bases between them. The V gene's germline CDR1 is SQVTM and CDR2 ANQGSEA. The CDR3 sequence: CSVGRQDSNYGYTF. CDR3 DNA sequence: TGCAGCGTTGGTCGACAGGACTCCAACTATGGCTACACCTTC.